This TCR beta chain appears in the sequencing data of a study of blood T cell repertoires in COVID-19. Study summary: Sites across the United States, Italy and Spain contributed samples from acute and convalescent COVID-19. From T cells, B-cell-depleted T cells, or PBMCs came the material, which was cDNA or gDNA.

V shed 4 bases and J shed 5 bases, with 18 bases lying between them. Germline V gene sequence: CDR1 LGHDT, CDR2 YNNKEL (reference sequence). The CDR3 length is 15 residues. This clone was counted a single time. As handled by the study authors: How many nucleated cells were present was estimated from reference gene primer amplification. Here immunoSEQ multiplex PCR was the method, and the copy in TCRdb shows in-frame clones only, minus some. V and J calls and clone size are copied from that table; D and trimming were computed from the DNA. The sample includes roughly 280,000 clones, 89% seen only once; the top ten take roughly 2.3%.

This TCR derives from a middle-aged man with acute or convalescent COVID-19. Sample: peripheral blood. The rearrangement joins TRBV3-1 (or the pseudogene TRBV3-2) to TRBJ2-7, with a weak D call TRBD1 (6 bases). The CDR3 DNA is TGTGCCAGCAGCCCGAACTTGGGGGCTACAAACGAGCAGTACTTC. Amino acid sequence: CASSPNLGATNEQYF.